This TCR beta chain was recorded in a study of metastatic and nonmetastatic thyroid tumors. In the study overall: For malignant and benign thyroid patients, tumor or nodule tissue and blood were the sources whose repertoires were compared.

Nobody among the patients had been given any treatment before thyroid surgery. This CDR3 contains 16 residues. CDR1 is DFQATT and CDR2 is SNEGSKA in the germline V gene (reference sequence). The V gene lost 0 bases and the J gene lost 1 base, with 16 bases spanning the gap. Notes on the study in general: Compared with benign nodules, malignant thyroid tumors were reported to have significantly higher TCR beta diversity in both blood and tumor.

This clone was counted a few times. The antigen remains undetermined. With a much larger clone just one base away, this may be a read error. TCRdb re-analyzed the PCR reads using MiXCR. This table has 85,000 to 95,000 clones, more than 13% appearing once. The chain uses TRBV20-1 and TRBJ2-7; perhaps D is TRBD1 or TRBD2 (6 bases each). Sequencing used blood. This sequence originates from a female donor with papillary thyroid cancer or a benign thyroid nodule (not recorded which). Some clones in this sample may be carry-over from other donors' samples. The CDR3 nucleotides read TGCAGTGCTAGAGATGACTTCGGGGGCGCTTCCTACGAGCAGTACTTC. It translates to CSARDDFGGASYEQYF.